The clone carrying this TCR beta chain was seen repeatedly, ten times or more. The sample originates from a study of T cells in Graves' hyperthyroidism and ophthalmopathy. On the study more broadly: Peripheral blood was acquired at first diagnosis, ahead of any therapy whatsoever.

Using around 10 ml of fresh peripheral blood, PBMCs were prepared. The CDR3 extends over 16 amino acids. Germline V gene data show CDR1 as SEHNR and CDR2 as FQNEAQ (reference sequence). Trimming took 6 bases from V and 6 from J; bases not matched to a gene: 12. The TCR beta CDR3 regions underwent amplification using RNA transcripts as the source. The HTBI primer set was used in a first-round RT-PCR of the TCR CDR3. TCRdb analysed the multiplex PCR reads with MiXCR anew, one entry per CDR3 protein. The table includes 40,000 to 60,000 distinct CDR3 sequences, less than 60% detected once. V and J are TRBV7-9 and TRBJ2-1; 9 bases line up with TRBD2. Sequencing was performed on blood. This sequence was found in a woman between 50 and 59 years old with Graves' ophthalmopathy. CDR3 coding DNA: TGTGCCAGCAGGGGGATAGCGGGAGAAGAGTTCAATGAGCAGTTCTTC. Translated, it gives CASRGIAGEEFNEQFF.